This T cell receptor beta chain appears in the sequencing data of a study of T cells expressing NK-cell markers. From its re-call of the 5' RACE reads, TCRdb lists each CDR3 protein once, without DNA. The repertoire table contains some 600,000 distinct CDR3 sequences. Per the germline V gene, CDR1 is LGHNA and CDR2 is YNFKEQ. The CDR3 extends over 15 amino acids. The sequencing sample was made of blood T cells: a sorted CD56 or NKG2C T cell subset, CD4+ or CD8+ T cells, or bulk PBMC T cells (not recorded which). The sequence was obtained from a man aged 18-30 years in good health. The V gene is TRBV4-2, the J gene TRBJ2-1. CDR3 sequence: CASSQVSSVGNEQFF.